Listed below are T cell receptor beta chains from one sample, sequenced in a study of blood T cells in healthy people across ages. TCRdb re-called the 5' RACE reads with MiXCR, one entry per CDR3 protein. The sample has roughly 730,000 distinct CDR3 sequences, approximately 53% seen once. The source material was blood. The receptors were gathered from a middle-aged man in good health. The CDR3 runs from the conserved cysteine through the conserved F or W.

V gene: TRBV28
CDR3 protein: CASLPGLAKLRVDEQYF

V gene: TRBV20-1
CDR3 protein: CSAWTTTDTQYF

V gene: TRBV7-2
CDR3 protein: CASSSRKETQYF

V gene: TRBV2
CDR3 protein: CASIPGQRLAGGQSRETQYF

V gene: TRBV15
CDR3 protein: CATSRGVGTGNTDTQYF

V gene: TRBV27
CDR3 protein: CASSSLPAAYNEQFF

V gene: TRBV6-1
CDR3 protein: CASIPGLAGGGYNEQFF

V gene: TRBV7-3
CDR3 protein: CASSLQSVTDTQYF

V gene: TRBV14
CDR3 protein: CASSQSSNYGYTF

V gene: TRBV3-1
CDR3 protein: CASSQDRRNTEAFF

V gene: TRBV5-6
CDR3 protein: CASSFRGTVNTEAFF

V gene: TRBV15
CDR3 protein: CATSRTPTGTYNEQFF

V gene: TRBV28
CDR3 protein: CASSTTRGEQFF

V gene: TRBV28
CDR3 protein: CASSPWTSGNEQFF

V gene: TRBV7-3
CDR3 protein: CASSLGTNYNEQFF

V gene: TRBV6-5
CDR3 protein: CASSRSYIGSEDGYTF

V gene: TRBV6-5
CDR3 protein: CASSQGLAGLGETQYF

V gene: TRBV7-2
CDR3 protein: CASSLDSRAPGNEQFF

V gene: TRBV7-9
CDR3 protein: CASSRGQGVPFGANVLTF

V gene: TRBV5-1
CDR3 protein: CASSRRETSREFF

V gene: TRBV6-2/TRBV6-3
CDR3 protein: CASTTLSLEQYF

V gene: TRBV6-6
CDR3 protein: CASSSRSGPSSYNEQFF

V gene: TRBV5-1
CDR3 protein: CASSLSAGLGNGWTQYF

V gene: TRBV7-2
CDR3 protein: CASSFGRINEQFF

V gene: TRBV24-1
CDR3 protein: CATRPGLAGMSDTQYF

V gene: TRBV12-3/TRBV12-4
CDR3 protein: CASRNKAGGRETQYF

V gene: TRBV28
CDR3 protein: CASRGTDREYGYTF

V gene: TRBV29-1
CDR3 protein: CSVDSGSSYNEQYF

V gene: TRBV12-3/TRBV12-4
CDR3 protein: CASSLGTGDEQYF